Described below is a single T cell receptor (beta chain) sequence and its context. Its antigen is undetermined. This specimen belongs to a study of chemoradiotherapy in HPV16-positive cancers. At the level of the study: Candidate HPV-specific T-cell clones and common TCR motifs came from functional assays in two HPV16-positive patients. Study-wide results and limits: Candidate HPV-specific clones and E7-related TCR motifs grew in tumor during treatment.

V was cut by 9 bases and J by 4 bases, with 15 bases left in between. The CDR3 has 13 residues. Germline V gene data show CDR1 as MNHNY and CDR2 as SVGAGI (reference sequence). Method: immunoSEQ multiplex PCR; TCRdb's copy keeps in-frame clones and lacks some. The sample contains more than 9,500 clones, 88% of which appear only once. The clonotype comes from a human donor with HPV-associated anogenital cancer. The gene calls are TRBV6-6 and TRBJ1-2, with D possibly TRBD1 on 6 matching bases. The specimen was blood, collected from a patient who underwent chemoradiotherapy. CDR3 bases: TGTGCCAGTGGGGGCTTAGAGTCCTATGGCTACACCTTC. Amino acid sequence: CASGGLESYGYTF.